A single sample is the source of the 21 T cell receptor beta chains below, sequenced in a study of T-cell memory formation after mild COVID-19 (dated by TCRdb to 2020 to 2023). Libraries were made using 5' RACE. Sequencing used an Illumina NovaSeq 6000. TCRdb reworked the public reads: Q25 trimming with fastp, MiXCR clone assembly, productive beta chains retained. Under each unique CDR3 protein, matching rows form one entry showing the most common genes and DNA. The sample table shows 200,000 to 250,000 distinct CDR3 sequences, and about 10% are seen once. The ten largest clones add up to approximately 2.8% of the sample. The specimen was PBMCs or a T cell subset sorted from them (not recorded which). These TCRs come from a man younger than 35 who had mild COVID-19 (a few samples of this study predate the infection). The sample titles of this study are shuffled in the database, so cell type and time point are left out; the donor was told from shared clones.

This clonotype was observed many times. The chain links TRBV6-2 or TRBV6-3 to TRBJ2-1, with D perhaps matching TRBD2 (7 bases). The germline V gene has CDR1 MNHEY and CDR2 SVGEGT. Trimming stripped 7 bases from V and 0 bases from J, with 19 bases between. The CDR3 runs to 17 residues. The CDR3 here is CASIPLGGGSSYNEQFF. The CDR3 nucleotides are TGTGCCAGCATCCCCTTGGGGGGGGGCAGCTCCTACAATGAGCAGTTCTTC.

This chain connects TRBV10-3 to TRBJ1-2; TRBD1 matches at 9 bases. CDR1 ENHRY and CDR2 SYGVKD come from the germline V gene. V shed 3 bases and J 2 bases; nucleotides not matched to a gene: 4. The CDR3 sequence is 15 residues long. CDR3 sequence: CAISDTGTGNYGYTF. CDR3 DNA: TGTGCCATCAGTGATACCGGGACAGGGAACTATGGCTACACCTTC.

This clonotype occurred a few times. The V gene is TRBV6-5, the J gene TRBJ1-1; 7 bases agree with TRBD1. Trimming removed 6 bases from V and 6 bases from J; junction bases left unmatched: 13. Germline assignment: CDR1 MNHEY and CDR2 SVGAGI. The CDR3 consists of 15 residues. The CDR3 region is CASSVGGPGAPEAFF. The CDR3 nucleotides are TGTGCCAGCAGCGTAGGGGGCCCGGGGGCCCCTGAAGCTTTCTTT.

In this sample, this clonotype turned up a few times. Here the CDR3 reads CASDRGPTYEQYF. CDR3 nucleotide sequence: TGTGCCAGCGACAGAGGACCTACCTACGAGCAGTACTTC. V usage is TRBV2 and J usage is TRBJ2-7; D possibly corresponds to TRBD1 (5 bases). The ends were cut back, 8 bases at V and 2 bases at J, with 13 bases in the middle. CDR1 is SNHLY, CDR2 FYNNEI, per germline. CDR3 length equals 13 residues.

This clonotype was seen more than once but under ten times. The chain combines TRBV30 with TRBJ2-1; D might be TRBD1 (5 bases). Germline V gene data show CDR1 as GTSNPN and CDR2 as SVGIG (reference sequence). The CDR3 sequence is 13 residues long. Between the trimmed V and J ends, which lost 0 bases and 6 bases, there was a span of 9 bases. CDR3 in DNA: TGTGCCTGGAGTGTACGGCAGGGCAATGAGCAGTTCTTC. It codes for CAWSVRQGNEQFF.

The sample holds a few counts of this clonotype. The chain links TRBV28 to TRBJ1-2; 12 nucleotides line up with TRBD1. The J segment lost 8 bases and the V segment lost 6 bases, leaving 10 bases of the junction unmatched. Germline CDR1 reads MDHEN; CDR2 reads SYDVKM. This CDR3 is 15 amino acids long. The DNA for the CDR3 is TGTGCCAGCAGCTATCCGGGACAGGGGGCGCGCGGCTACACCTTC. Its protein product is CASSYPGQGARGYTF.

A few counts support this clonotype. The CDR3 DNA is TGTGCCAGCAGCTTCGGGACAGGACTAGCGGGATCCTACGAGCAGTACGTC. Protein sequence: CASSFGTGLAGSYEQYV. This chain uses TRBV7-9 with TRBJ2-7; 12 bases fit TRBD2. Trimming cost V 3 bases and J 1 base; bases outside gene matches: 7. In germline, CDR1 is SEHNR, CDR2 FQNEAQ (reference sequence). The CDR3 has 17 amino acids.

The chain employs TRBV2 and TRBJ2-2; TRBD2 matches 11 bases. The CDR3 runs to 16 residues. Unmatched junction bases numbered 3, after V lost 5 bases and J lost 1 base. Germline CDR1 SNHLY, CDR2 FYNNEI. CDR3 in amino acids: CASSIAGGMNTGELFF. As DNA, the CDR3 is TGTGCCAGCAGTATAGCGGGGGGGATGAACACCGGGGAGCTGTTTTTT.

This clonotype was detected a few times. This rearrangement joins TRBV6-5 to TRBJ2-7; D assignment may be TRBD1 or TRBD2 (6 bases each). This CDR3 is 18 amino acids long. CDR1 MNHEY and CDR2 SVGAGI come from the germline V gene. V gave up 5 bases and J gave up 6 bases, with 29 bases separating them. The CDR3 DNA sequence: TGTGCCAGCAGTCAGGGGCGGAGGGAAGCGCGTCGGGTGGGCGAGCAGTACTTC. It codes for CASSQGRREARRVGEQYF.

This clonotype was recorded at least ten times. This chain uses TRBV12-3 or TRBV12-4 with TRBJ2-2; 7 bases agree with TRBD1. V lost 6 bases, J lost 4 bases, and 8 bases stayed unmatched. This CDR3 contains 15 residues. As DNA, the CDR3 is TGTGCCAGCAGCCGAACGGGACAGCGCACCGGGGAGCTGTTTTTT. This translates into CASSRTGQRTGELFF.

The rearrangement joins TRBV7-2 to TRBJ1-1, with a weak D call TRBD1 (6 bases). The CDR3 loop spans 14 amino acids. Trimming removed 4 bases from V and 8 bases from J, with 17 bases in between. Per germline, CDR1 SGHTA and CDR2 FQGNSA. In DNA form, the CDR3 reads TGTGCCAGCAGCTACTACGGAGGGGGGGGCGAAGCTTTCTTT. Translation gives CASSYYGGGGEAFF.

This clonotype appeared many times. The rearrangement joins TRBV27 to TRBJ2-7; maybe TRBD2 (5 bases). With 4 bases removed from V and 3 bases from J, the gap between germline ends came to 10 bases. The V gene's germline CDR1 is MNHEY and CDR2 SMNVEV (reference sequence). The CDR3 runs to 13 residues. CDR3 DNA: TGTGCCAGCAGTTATGACCGGGACTACGAGCAGTACTTC. Translating gives CASSYDRDYEQYF.

In this sample, this clonotype turned up a few times. The CDR3 DNA sequence: TGCAGTGCTAGAGATTCGGGGAAATTGGATACGCAGTATTTT. Protein: CSARDSGKLDTQYF. The V and J genes are TRBV20-1 and TRBJ2-3; weak D call: TRBD2 (5 bases). With 0 bases removed from V and 6 bases from J, the gap between germline ends came to 13 bases. Germline V CDR1 and CDR2: DFQATT, SNEGSKA (reference sequence). This CDR3 has 14 residues.

The chain uses TRBV20-1 and TRBJ2-7, with 7 nucleotides matching TRBD2. CDR1 DFQATT and CDR2 SNEGSKA come from the germline V gene (reference sequence). The CDR3 contains 13 residues. Trimming cost V 3 bases and J 6 bases; bases outside gene matches: 8. In DNA, the CDR3 is TGCAGTGCTAGTTTTAGCGGGTCCGGCGAGCAGTACTTC. Protein sequence: CSASFSGSGEQYF.

The rearrangement joins TRBV7-9 to TRBJ1-2, with 11 bases that match TRBD1. Unmatched junction bases numbered 8, after V lost 6 bases and J lost 2 bases. From germline, CDR1 is SEHNR and CDR2 FQNEAQ (reference sequence). This CDR3 comprises 16 residues. CDR3 bases: TGTGCCAGCAGGCGGCAAGGGACAGGGGGGAACTATGGCTACACCTTC. Its protein product is CASRRQGTGGNYGYTF.

This chain connects TRBV7-2 to TRBJ2-7; D unclear. V was pared by 3 bases and J by 0 bases, with 12 bases between. Germline lookup yields CDR1 SGHTA and CDR2 FQGNSA. CDR3 length: 15 residues. CDR3 coding DNA: TGTGCCAGCAGCTTGACGGAAGTACACTCCTACGAGCAGTACGTC. Protein sequence: CASSLTEVHSYEQYV.

V gene TRBV6-2 or TRBV6-3 combines with J gene TRBJ2-7; the D gene is possibly TRBD2 (7 bases). CDR1 and CDR2 from the germline V gene are MNHEY and SVGEGT. V gave up 6 bases and J gave up 9 bases, with 15 bases separating them. CDR3 length: 12 residues. CDR3 in amino acids: CASRRSGGVQYV. CDR3 sequence (DNA): TGTGCCAGCAGACGGTCGGGGGGCGTGCAGTACGTC.

The V call is TRBV5-1, the J call TRBJ2-1; D could derive from TRBD1 or TRBD2 (5 bases each). V was trimmed by 2 bases and J by 10 bases, leaving 16 bases between them. The germline V gene encodes CDR1 SGHRS and CDR2 YFSETQ. The CDR3 runs to 14 residues. The CDR3 region has the DNA TGCGCCAGCAGCTTCCGCGCCCCCTGGGGGGAGCAGTTCTTC. Residues: CASSFRAPWGEQFF. The full variable domain, in which reference TRBV5-1 and TRBJ2-1 provide the parts outside the CDR3, is KAGVTQTPRYLIKTRGQQVTLSCSPISGHRSVSWYQQTPGQGLQFLFEYFSETQRNKGNFPGRFSGRQFSNSRSEMNVSTLELGDSALYLCASSFRAPWGEQFFGPGTRLTVL.

The V and J genes are TRBV7-2 and TRBJ2-3; maybe TRBD2 (6 bases). The germline gives CDR1 SGHTA, CDR2 FQGNSA. The CDR3 totals 14 residues. Trimming took off 5 bases at V and 0 bases at J, with 9 bases between the two ends. The DNA for the CDR3 is TGTGCCAGCAGCACGACTAGGAGCACAGATACGCAGTATTTT. This translates into CASSTTRSTDTQYF.

The genes are TRBV7-8 and TRBJ1-6; 12 bases match TRBD1. The germline V gene has CDR1 SGHVS and CDR2 FQNEAQ. The CDR3 runs 15 residues. J was trimmed by 9 bases and V by 3 bases; bases with no gene match: 3. CDR3 bases: TGTGCCAGCAGCTTGGGACAGGGGGCTCGTTCACCCCTCCACTTT. This translates into CASSLGQGARSPLHF.

There are a few counts of this clonotype. The chain uses TRBV27 and TRBJ2-1, with 9 bases fitting TRBD2. Per the germline V gene, CDR1 is MNHEY and CDR2 is SMNVEV (reference sequence). This CDR3 comprises 14 residues. The V and J ends lost 3 bases and 8 bases, in that order; junction bases with no gene match: 5. CDR3 DNA: TGTGCCAGCAGTTTTGGCGGGGGGGCTTATGAGCAGTTCTTC. Translating gives CASSFGGGAYEQFF.